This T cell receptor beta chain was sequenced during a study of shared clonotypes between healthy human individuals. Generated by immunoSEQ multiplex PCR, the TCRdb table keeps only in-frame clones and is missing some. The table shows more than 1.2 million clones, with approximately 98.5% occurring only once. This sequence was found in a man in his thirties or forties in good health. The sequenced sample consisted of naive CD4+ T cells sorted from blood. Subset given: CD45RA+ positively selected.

The CDR3 nucleotides read TGCAGTGCCCCAAAGCCACTAGGGGTATACAATGAGCAGTTCTTC. This sequence encodes CSAPKPLGVYNEQFF. J is TRBJ2-1 and V is TRBV29-1; D may be TRBD1 or TRBD2 (5 bases each). CDR3 length: 15 amino acids. CDR1 and CDR2 from the germline V gene are SQVTM and ANQGSEA.